The clone carrying this TCR beta chain came up once. Its antigen is still unknown. The length of the CDR3 is 14 residues. CDR1 and CDR2 from the germline V gene are MNHEY and SVGAGI. V was clipped by 5 bases and J by 1 base, with 6 bases between them. CD4+ T cells from unexposed donors were obtained before the COVID-19 pandemic (2011-2018). CD4+ T cells were isolated from the cells after 10 days of culture. Cells permitting, SARS-CoV-2 S/N and four cold-coronavirus spikes were tested on unexposed-donor CD4+ T cells. This sample stems from a study of CD4 T cells in relation to SARS-CoV-2 and coronaviruses. Turning to the study itself: ViraFEST: approximately 10-day antigen culture of PBMCs, then TCR beta CDR3 sequencing.

Generated by immunoSEQ multiplex PCR, the TCRdb table keeps only in-frame clones and is missing some. The table has some 25,000 clones, about 76% seen once; the top ten hold about 10%. Material for sequencing was CD4+ T cells from PBMCs, cultured in vitro. The gene calls are TRBV6-5 and TRBJ2-6, with TRBD1 as a possible D gene (5 bases). The clonotype was recovered from a human donor in good health. The CDR3 region has the DNA TGTGCCAGCAGTCCAGGGTCTGGGGCCAACGTCCTGACTTTC. Protein sequence: CASSPGSGANVLTF.